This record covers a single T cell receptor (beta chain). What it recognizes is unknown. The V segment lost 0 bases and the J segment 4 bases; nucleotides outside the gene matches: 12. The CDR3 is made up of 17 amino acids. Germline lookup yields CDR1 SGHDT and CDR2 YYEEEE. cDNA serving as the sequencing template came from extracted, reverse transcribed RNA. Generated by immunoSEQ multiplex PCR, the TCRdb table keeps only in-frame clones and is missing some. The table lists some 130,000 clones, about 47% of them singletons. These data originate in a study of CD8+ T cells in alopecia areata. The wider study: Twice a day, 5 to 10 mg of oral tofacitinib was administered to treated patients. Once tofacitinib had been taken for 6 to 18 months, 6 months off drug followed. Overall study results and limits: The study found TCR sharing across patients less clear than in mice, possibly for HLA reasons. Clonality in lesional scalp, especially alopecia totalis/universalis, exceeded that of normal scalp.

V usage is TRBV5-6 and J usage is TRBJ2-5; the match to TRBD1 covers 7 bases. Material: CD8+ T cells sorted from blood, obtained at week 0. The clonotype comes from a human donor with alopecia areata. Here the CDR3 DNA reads TGTGCCAGCAGCTTGGGGGCGACAGGGCCCCAAGGAGAGACCCAGTACTTC. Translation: CASSLGATGPQGETQYF.